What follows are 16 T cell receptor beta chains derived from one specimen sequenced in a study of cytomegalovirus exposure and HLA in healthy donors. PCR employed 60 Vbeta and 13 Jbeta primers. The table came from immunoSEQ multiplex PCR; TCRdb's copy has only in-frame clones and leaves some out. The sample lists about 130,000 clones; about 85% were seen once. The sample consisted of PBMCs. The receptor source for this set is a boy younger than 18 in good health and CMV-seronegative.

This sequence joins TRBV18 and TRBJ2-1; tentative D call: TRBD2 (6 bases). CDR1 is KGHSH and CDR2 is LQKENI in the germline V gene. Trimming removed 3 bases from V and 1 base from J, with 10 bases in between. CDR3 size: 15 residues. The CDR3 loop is CASSPLEGSYNEQFF. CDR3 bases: TGTGCCAGCTCACCGTTGGAGGGATCCTACAATGAGCAGTTCTTC.

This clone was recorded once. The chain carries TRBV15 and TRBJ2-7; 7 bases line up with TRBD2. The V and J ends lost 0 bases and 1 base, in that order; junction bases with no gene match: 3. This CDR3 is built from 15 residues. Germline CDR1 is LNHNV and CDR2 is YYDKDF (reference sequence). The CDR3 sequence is CATSREGTMSYEQYF. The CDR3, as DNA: TGTGCCACCAGCAGAGAAGGGACTATGTCCTACGAGCAGTACTTC.

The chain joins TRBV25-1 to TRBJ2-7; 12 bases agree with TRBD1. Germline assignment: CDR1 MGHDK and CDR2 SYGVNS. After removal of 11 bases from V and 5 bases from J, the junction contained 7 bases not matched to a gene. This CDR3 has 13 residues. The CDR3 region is CAADGTGGDEQYF. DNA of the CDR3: TGTGCCGCAGACGGGACAGGGGGCGACGAGCAGTACTTC.

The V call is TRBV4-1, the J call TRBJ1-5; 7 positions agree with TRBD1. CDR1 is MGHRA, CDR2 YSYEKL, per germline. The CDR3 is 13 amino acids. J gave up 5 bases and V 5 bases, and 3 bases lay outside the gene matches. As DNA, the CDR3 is TGCGCCAGCAGCGGACAGGCTGATCAGCCCCAGCATTTT. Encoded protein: CASSGQADQPQHF.

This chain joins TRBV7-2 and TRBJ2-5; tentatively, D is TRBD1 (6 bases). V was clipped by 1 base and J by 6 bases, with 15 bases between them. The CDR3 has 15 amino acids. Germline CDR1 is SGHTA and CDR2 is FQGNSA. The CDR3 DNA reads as TGTGCCAGCAGCTTAGGTTCGGCAGGGGCGCAGACCCAGTACTTC. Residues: CASSLGSAGAQTQYF. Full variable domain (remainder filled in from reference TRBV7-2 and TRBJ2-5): GAGVSQSPSNKVTEKGKDVELRCDPISGHTALYWYRQSLGQGLEFLIYFQGNSAPDKSGLPSDRFSAERTGGSVSTLTIQRTQQEDSAVYLCASSLGSAGAQTQYFGPGTRLLVL.

The DNA of the CDR3 is TGTGCCAGCAGTCCCACTAGTAGGGGGCGCGAGCAGTACTTC. This gives the protein CASSPTSRGREQYF. V is TRBV7-2 and J is TRBJ2-7; 7 nucleotides agree with TRBD1. The CDR3 is 14 amino acids. Germline assignment: CDR1 SGHTA and CDR2 FQGNSA. The V gene end was trimmed by 6 bases and the J gene end by 6 bases; junction bases not matched to a gene: 11.

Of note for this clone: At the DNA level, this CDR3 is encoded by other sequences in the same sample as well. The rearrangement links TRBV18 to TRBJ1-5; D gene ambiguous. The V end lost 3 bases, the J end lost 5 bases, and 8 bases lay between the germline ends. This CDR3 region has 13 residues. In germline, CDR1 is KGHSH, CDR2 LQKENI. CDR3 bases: TGTGCCAGCTCACCCGGCGGCGATCAGCCCCAGCATTTT. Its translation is CASSPGGDQPQHF. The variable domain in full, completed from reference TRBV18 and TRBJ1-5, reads NAGVMQNPRHLVRRRGQEARLRCSPMKGHSHVYWYRQLPEEGLKFMVYLQKENIIDESGMPKERFSAEFPKEGPSILRIQQVVRGDSAAYFCASSPGGDQPQHFGDGTRLSIL.

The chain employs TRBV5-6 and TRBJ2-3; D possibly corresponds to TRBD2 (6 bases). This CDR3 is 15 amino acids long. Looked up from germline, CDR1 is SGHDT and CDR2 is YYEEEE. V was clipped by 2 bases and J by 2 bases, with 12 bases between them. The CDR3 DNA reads TGTGCCAGCAGCTTTTGGGGAGGTTTCACAGATACGCAGTATTTT. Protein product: CASSFWGGFTDTQYF. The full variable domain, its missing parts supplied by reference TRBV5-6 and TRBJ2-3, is DAGVTQSPTHLIKTRGQQVTLRCSPKSGHDTVSWYQQALGQGPQFIFQYYEEEERQRGNFPDRFSGHQFPNYSSELNVNALLLGDSALYLCASSFWGGFTDTQYFGPGTRLTVL.

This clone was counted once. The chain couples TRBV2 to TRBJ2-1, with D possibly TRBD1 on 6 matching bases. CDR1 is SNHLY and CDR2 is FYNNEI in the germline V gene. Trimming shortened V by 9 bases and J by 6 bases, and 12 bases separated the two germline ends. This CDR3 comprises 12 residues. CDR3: CASGRGVNEQFF. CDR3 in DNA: TGTGCCAGTGGCAGGGGAGTCAATGAGCAGTTCTTC.

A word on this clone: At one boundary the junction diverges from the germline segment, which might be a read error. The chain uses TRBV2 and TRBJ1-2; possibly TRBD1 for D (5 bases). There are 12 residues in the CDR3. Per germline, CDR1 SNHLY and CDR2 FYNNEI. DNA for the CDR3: TGTGCCAGCAGTGAAACAGGAAGAACCTACCCCTTC. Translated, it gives CASSETGRTYPF.

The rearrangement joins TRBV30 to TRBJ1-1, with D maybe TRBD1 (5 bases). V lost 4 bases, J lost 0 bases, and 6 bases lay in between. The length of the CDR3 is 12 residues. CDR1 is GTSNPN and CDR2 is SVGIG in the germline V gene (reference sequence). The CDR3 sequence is CAWTGLNTEAFF. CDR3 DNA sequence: TGTGCCTGGACAGGGCTGAACACTGAAGCTTTCTTT.

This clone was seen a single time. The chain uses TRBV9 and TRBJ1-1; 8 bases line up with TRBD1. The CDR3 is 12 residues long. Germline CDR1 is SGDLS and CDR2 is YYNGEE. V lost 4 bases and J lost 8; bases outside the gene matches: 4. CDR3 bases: TGTGCCAGCAGCAGGTGGACAGGGGAAGCTTTCTTT. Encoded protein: CASSRWTGEAFF.

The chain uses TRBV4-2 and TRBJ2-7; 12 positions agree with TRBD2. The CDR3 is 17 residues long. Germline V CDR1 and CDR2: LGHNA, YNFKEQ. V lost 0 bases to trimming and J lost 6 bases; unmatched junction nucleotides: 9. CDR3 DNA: TGTGCCAGCAGCCAAGAAACTAGCGGGAGGACTTCCGGCGAGCAGTACTTC. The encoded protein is CASSQETSGRTSGEQYF.

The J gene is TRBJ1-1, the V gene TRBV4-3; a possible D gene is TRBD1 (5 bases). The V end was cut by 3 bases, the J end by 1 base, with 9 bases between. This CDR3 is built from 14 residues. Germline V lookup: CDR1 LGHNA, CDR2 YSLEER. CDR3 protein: CASSQVTGNTEAFF. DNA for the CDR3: TGCGCCAGCAGCCAGGTTACAGGGAACACTGAAGCTTTCTTT.

This CDR3 is CASSSGGEGTEAFF. The CDR3 DNA reads as TGTGCCAGCAGTAGTGGGGGGGAGGGCACTGAAGCTTTCTTT. The rearrangement joins TRBV13 to TRBJ1-1, with D possibly TRBD1 on 5 matching bases. Trimming stripped 6 bases from V and 4 bases from J, with 15 bases between. Germline V gives CDR1 PRHDT, CDR2 FYEKMQ (reference sequence). The CDR3 is 14 amino acids.

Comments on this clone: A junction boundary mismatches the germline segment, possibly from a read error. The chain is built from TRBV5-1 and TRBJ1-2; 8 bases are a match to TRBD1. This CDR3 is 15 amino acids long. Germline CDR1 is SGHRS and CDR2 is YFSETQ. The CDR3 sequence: CASSPRDRSNYGYPF. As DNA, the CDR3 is TGCGCCAGCAGCCCTCGGGACAGGTCCAACTATGGCTACCCCTTC.